These T cell receptor beta chains were read from a single sample in a study of monozygotic twins with inflammatory bowel disease. For each CDR3 protein, TCRdb gives one entry from its re-call of the 5' RACE reads, without DNA. The listing records about 380,000 distinct CDR3 sequences. Sequenced: blood. The receptor set was obtained from a human donor with ulcerative colitis or Crohn's disease, or a healthy co-twin of an affected twin (not recorded which). CDR3s include the opening cysteine and the closing phenylalanine or tryptophan.

CASSLGGLVETQYF | TRBJ2-5 | TRBV7-6
CAWARGRGGNEKLFF | TRBJ1-4 | TRBV30
CASSDRDVGTEAFF | TRBJ1-1 | TRBV14
CSVDGRSDEQFF | TRBJ2-1 | TRBV29-1
CASSYGTGKGSPLHF | TRBJ1-6 | TRBV7-3
CASSEERSYEQYF | TRBJ2-7 | TRBV11-1
CASNPGGTSTDTQYF | TRBJ2-3 | TRBV6-1
CATGPRGEKTGELFF | TRBJ2-2 | TRBV24-1
CASSFLGATDTQYF | TRBJ2-3 | TRBV28
CASSPGGTEYEQYF | TRBJ2-7 | TRBV7-8
CASSQDRGPGHRQSNYEQYF | TRBJ2-7 | TRBV3-1
CSASPRYGTGSNTGELFF | TRBJ2-2 | TRBV20-1
CASSLWLAGGNEQFF | TRBJ2-1 | TRBV11-2
CASSLVGGGTYEQYF | TRBJ2-7 | TRBV5-6
CASSSRQGANYGYTF | TRBJ1-2 | TRBV27
CSAETGTDYEQYF | TRBJ2-7 | TRBV20-1
CASSFRGLTDTQYF | TRBJ2-3 | TRBV7-3
CASSQRATGGIYEQYF | TRBJ2-7 | TRBV4-1
CSATPVGSTGELFF | TRBJ2-2 | TRBV20-1
CASRYRRADAEAFF | TRBJ1-1 | TRBV11-2
CSARAQLANEQFF | TRBJ2-1 | TRBV20-1
CSVGRDRGLSGELFF | TRBJ2-2 | TRBV29-1
CAGSSGGKSYNEQFF | TRBJ2-1 | TRBV9
CASSIGGRSNQPQHF | TRBJ1-5 | TRBV19
CASSLGARGTEAFF | TRBJ1-1 | TRBV5-1
CASSLGPRALAGGEVDTQYF | TRBJ2-3 | TRBV5-1
CASSSRDRGGEQYF | TRBJ2-7 | TRBV5-4
CASSLVLTGTNTGELFF | TRBJ2-2 | TRBV5-1
CASSLGEGWDWGYTF | TRBJ1-2 | TRBV7-2
CASSLTGTNTYEQYF | TRBJ2-7 | TRBV27
CASSSSGNPNEKLFF | TRBJ1-4 | TRBV5-1
CASSGDRGPYEQYF | TRBJ2-7 | TRBV5-6
CASSLAGSRRTEAFF | TRBJ1-1 | TRBV11-2
CASSSGGDRRNTEAFF | TRBJ1-1 | TRBV7-9
CSVEKGGLSYEQYF | TRBJ2-7 | TRBV29-1
CASSLQSRRADTQYF | TRBJ2-3 | TRBV11-2
CASSVYGGSGDTQYF | TRBJ2-3 | TRBV9
CASSLAPGPITGELFF | TRBJ2-2 | TRBV7-2
CASSLGSRIGELFF | TRBJ2-2 | TRBV5-4
CASSFGTVNYEQYF | TRBJ2-7 | TRBV7-8